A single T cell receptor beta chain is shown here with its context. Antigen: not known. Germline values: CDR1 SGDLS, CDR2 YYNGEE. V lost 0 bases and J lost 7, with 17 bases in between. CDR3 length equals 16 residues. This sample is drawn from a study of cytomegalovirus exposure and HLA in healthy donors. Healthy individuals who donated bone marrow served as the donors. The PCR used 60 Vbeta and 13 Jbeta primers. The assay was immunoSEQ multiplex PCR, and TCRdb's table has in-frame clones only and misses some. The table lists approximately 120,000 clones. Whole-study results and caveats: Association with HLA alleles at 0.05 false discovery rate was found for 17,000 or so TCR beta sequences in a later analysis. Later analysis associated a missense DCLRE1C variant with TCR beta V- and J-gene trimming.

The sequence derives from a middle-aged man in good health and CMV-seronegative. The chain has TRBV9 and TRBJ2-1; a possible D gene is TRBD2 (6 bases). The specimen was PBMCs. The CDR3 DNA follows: TGTGCCAGCAGCGTAGGTGGCGGGAACCTTTGGAATGAGCAGTTCTTC. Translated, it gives CASSVGGGNLWNEQFF.